This TCR beta chain was found in a study of cytomegalovirus exposure and HLA in healthy donors (dated by TCRdb to about 2017). For context, the study as a whole: An earlier analysis of 587 of the donors reported 276 Gb of sequence data and 95 million to 140 million unique TCR beta sequences obtained from about 170 million T cells. An early release covering roughly 600 HLA-typed donors comprised about 300 gigabases of sequencing data and around 86 million unique TCR sequences. The genetic ancestry cluster associated with self-reported Caucasian donors included 81% of the 398 genotyped donors. The study aimed to test whether signatures of past pathogen exposure could be identified by cataloging public T cell receptors. The T cell repertoires of under 700 subjects were profiled by immunosequencing and related to cytomegalovirus serostatus. Besides the first cohort of under 700 subjects, a separate validation cohort made up of roughly 120 different subjects was used. To predict cytomegalovirus infection status, the study combined high-throughput TCR immunosequencing, statistical association of individual TCRs with disease status, and machine learning. To study patterns of TCR occurrence, a later analysis re-analyzed previously published TCR beta repertoires from several hundred donors and added high-resolution HLA genotyping. In the later analysis, no new phenotypic data were used to find candidate immune exposures; instead, reliance was placed on TCR beta sequences and their occurrence across donors. In an earlier analysis of 500 to 650 of the donors, high-throughput TCR beta sequencing was used to judge whether each TCR beta V gene segment behaved as functional or pseudogenic. Donor age, sex, ethnicity and CMV serostatus were compiled alongside the repertoire data. In a later genetic analysis, genome-wide SNP genotypes for 398 of the 666 donors were used, and that subset was treated as a discovery cohort. All discovery cohort repertoires had been generated using a single sequencing platform. HLA typing included class I and class II loci at four-digit resolution. The number of donors typed differed by locus, with about 629-630 for A, B, C, DRB1 and DQB1, roughly 550 for DQA1, some 570 for DPA1, and over 400 for DPB1. Roughly five DR-DQ haplotypes were treated as single units for association and clustering because of strong linkage in the cohort. Among 300 to 500 genotyped donors of the cohort, an average of around 250,000 unique TCR beta nucleotide sequences was sequenced per donor, of which about 19% were non-productive. Study-wide conclusions, independent of this receptor: The sequencing pipeline was judged likely to have produced a cluster of highly shared sequence variants as a technical artifact. Presence/absence analyses assumed roughly uniform sequencing depth across donors, an assumption that may not hold. Compared with the approximately 670-donor mean, donors in an Asian-associated ancestry cluster had fewer N-insertions in productive TCRs, according to a later genetic analysis. Most TCR sequences were seen in very few donors, while some public TCRs were found in many individuals. The classifier was reported to diagnose cytomegalovirus status with high specificity and sensitivity in both the original cohort and the validation cohort. Compared with equally common non-associated chains, HLA-associated TCR beta chains in a later analysis were more clonally expanded and had lower generation probabilities. V-gene and J-gene trimming of TCR beta chains was associated with a missense DCLRE1C variant in a later genetic analysis, and the association was replicated in an independent cohort. The 87-base-pair reads could not distinguish some IMGT-functional V segments, including TRBV6-2 and TRBV6-3, so those segments were excluded. In a later analysis, most CMV-associated TCR beta chains were found to appear HLA-restricted, with HLA associations seemingly driven largely by CMV exposure. Because some donors lacked HLA typing at each locus, the association tests relied only on the typed subset. Assigning TCR associations to individual alleles was difficult when HLA alleles, especially DR and DQ, strongly co-occurred. Broadly in line with IMGT annotations, most TCR beta V segments showed up in productive rearrangements about 87% or about 30% of the time in an earlier analysis of several hundred of the donors. In vitro tests confirmed that a few of the cytomegalovirus-associated TCR beta chains recognize cytomegalovirus antigens. In the study, some 160 TCR beta chains were listed as associated with cytomegalovirus. According to a later analysis, parvovirus B19, influenza, CMV and Epstein-Barr virus appeared linked to several top co-occurrence clusters. Linkage disequilibrium might explain the correlated functional status among segregating V segments, but an unknown experimental factor could not be excluded. The cohort was sequenced for TCR beta chains only, and without alpha or paired-chain data the features that could be detected were limited. At a false discovery rate of 0.05, a later analysis linked 15,000 to 20,000 TCR beta sequences to specific HLA alleles. The authors suggested that the approach could potentially be generalized to other disease states and immunological phenotypes. Because counts were too low, roughly 16 rarely observed V segments, including chromosome 9 orphons, were excluded from the earlier analysis of 587 of the donors. In a later analysis, the rate of TCR association differed among HLA loci, with DRB1 alleles having the most associated TCRs and HLA-C alleles having the fewest. For the cohort, immune exposure information was limited to CMV serostatus. A further reported finding was that TCR beta sequences accurately predicted the HLA-A and HLA-B alleles for most subjects in the first cohort.

CDR1 and CDR2 (MNHNY, SVGAGI) derive from the germline V gene (reference sequence). V is reduced by 6 bases and J by 6 bases, leaving a spacing of 20 bases between them. Counted from cysteine to phenylalanine, this CDR3 has 15 amino acids. Only CDR3 DNA is held: 45 bases, read in frame from base 1. The protocol used for the library was the immunoSEQ multiplex PCR assay. The multiplex PCR relied on a mix of 60 forward primers for TCR Vbeta segments and 13 reverse primers for TCR Jbeta segments. Amplification of the CDR3 region of rearranged TCR beta genes was performed with a multiplex PCR assay on genomic DNA. Amplified TCR beta libraries were sequenced as 87-base-pair reads on the Illumina HiSeq System. Concerning the study's data processing: In a later analysis, tens of millions of unique TCR beta chains were counted across the roughly 610 repertoires, and around 10 million of these chains were shared by at least two donors. Raw reads were error-corrected and collapsed into unique sequences with a nearest-neighbor algorithm that merged closely related sequences to remove PCR and sequencing errors. To assign V, D and J gene segments, CDR3 sequences were aligned to IMGT reference sequences. For a sequence to be retained, a match of at least six nucleotides was required to both a V gene segment and a J gene segment. Rearrangements were called productive when the CDR3 lacked stop codons and stayed in frame with V and J; all others were non-productive. Following IMGT convention, CDR3 was defined as the stretch from the second conserved V-encoded cysteine up to the conserved J-encoded phenylalanine. The earlier analysis of 587 of the donors excluded any sequence lacking an unambiguous match to a single V gene segment. An earlier analysis of 500 to 700 of the donors classified V segments as functional when productive rearrangements were above 56.7% and as segregating when the standard deviation between donors was above 5%. A statistical classification framework was built for diagnosing cytomegalovirus status from the catalog of TCR beta chain sequences. In a later analysis, V and J genes were assigned by comparing TCR nucleotide sequences against IMGT/GENE-DB human TR gene sequences. In a later analysis, CDR3 sequences and most-parsimonious VDJ recombination scenarios were assigned using the TCRdist pipeline. In a later analysis, every TCR beta chain was defined by the combination of its CDR3 amino acid sequence and its V-gene family, and reads without a unique V-gene family were dropped. As a way to deal with suspected cross-contamination and a sequencing artifact, a later analysis dropped approximately 570 nucleotide sequences that were highly shared and had low generation probability. For each public chain, a later analysis derived a clonal expansion index from normalized ranks of inferred template counts within each repertoire. Generation probabilities in a later analysis came from a VDJ recombination model fitted to out-of-frame rearrangements, and those results were checked against IGoR. Hypergeometric tests were used in a later analysis to score TCR-TCR, TCR-HLA and TCR-CMV co-occurrence, with a repertoire-size bias correction applied to the TCR pairs. False discovery rates were estimated in a later analysis by permuting HLA or CMV assignments 20 times. In a later analysis, co-occurring TCRs were grouped using DBSCAN, with TCRdist sequence similarity added in when clustering inside HLA-allele-positive subsets. Repertoires with fewer than 30,000 or more than 120,000 public chains were left out of co-occurrence clustering, as were about five repertoires with anomalous nucleotide sharing. TCRdb carries this immuneACCESS record with in-frame sequences only. Its versions omit some clonotypes, under half of them owing to an unresolved V gene in the studies checked, with the rest unexplained. From that table come the V and J calls and clone size; the DNA was used to work out D and trimming. This sample has 150,000 to 200,000 clones in its table, and roughly 82% of those were observed once. The ten largest make up 1.5% of the sample.

In total, roughly 710 healthy bone marrow donors made up the cohort. Cohort members were all nominally healthy when sampled, although unrecorded immune exposures were likely present. The donor was CMV seropositive and belonged to the group of 270 or so seropositive cohort members. A peripheral blood sample was provided by each donor, and peripheral blood mononuclear cells were used for TCR beta sequencing. Genomic DNA was extracted from the blood cell samples with the Qiagen DNeasy Blood Extraction Kit. A word on this clone: Its antigen is still unknown. Per-base qualities were not stored, and no clone one base away is much larger.

Sequenced material: PBMCs. This TCR came from a girl aged 5 to 17 in good health and CMV-seropositive. The rearranged segments are TRBV6-6 and TRBJ1-1, with no D gene named confidently. The CDR3 protein is CASSHLTRRGAEAFF. The sequenced DNA is TGTGCCAGCAGCCACCTGACACGTCGGGGAGCTGAAGCTTTCTTT.